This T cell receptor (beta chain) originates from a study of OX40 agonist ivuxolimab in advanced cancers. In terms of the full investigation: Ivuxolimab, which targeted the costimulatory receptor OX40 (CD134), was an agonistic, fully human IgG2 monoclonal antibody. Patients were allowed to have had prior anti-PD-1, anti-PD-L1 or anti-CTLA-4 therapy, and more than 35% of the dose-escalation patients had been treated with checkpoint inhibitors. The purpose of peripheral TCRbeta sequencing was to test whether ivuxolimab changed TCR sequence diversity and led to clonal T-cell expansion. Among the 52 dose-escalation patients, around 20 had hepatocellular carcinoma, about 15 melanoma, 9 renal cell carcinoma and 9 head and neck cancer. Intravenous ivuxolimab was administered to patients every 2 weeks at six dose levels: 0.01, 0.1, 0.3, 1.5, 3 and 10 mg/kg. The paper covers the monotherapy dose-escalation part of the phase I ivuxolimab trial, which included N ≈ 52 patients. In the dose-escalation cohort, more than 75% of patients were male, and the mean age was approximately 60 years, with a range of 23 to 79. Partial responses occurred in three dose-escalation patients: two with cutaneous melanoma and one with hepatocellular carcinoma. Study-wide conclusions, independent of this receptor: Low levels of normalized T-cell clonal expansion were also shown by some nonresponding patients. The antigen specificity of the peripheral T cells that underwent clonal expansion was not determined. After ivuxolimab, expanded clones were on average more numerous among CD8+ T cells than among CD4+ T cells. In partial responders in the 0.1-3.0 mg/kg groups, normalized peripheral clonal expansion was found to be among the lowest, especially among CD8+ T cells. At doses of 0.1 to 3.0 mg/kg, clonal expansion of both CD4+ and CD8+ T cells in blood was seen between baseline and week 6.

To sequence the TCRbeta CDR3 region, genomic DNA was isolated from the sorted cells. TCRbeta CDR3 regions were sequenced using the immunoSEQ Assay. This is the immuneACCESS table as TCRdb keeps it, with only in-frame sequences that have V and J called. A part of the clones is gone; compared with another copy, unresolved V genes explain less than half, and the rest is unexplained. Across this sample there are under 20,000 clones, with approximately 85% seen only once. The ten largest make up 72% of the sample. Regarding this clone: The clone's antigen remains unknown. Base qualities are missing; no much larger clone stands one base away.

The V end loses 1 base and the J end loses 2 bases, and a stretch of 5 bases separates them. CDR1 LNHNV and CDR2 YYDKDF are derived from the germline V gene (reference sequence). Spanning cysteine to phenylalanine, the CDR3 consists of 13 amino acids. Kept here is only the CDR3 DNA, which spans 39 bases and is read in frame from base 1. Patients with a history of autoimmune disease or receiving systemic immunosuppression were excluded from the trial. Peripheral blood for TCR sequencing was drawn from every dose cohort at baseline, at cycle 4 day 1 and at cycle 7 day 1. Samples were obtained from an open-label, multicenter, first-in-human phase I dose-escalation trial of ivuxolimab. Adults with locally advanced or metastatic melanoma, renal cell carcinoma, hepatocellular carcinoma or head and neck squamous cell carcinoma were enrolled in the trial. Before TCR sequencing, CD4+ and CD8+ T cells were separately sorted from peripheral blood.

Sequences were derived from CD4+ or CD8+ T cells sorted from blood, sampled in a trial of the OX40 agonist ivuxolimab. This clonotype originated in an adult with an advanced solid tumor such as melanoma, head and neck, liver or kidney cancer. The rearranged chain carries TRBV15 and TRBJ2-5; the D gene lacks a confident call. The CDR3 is CATSRGEQETQYF. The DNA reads TGTGCCACCAGCAGAGGGGAACAAGAGACCCAGTACTTC.